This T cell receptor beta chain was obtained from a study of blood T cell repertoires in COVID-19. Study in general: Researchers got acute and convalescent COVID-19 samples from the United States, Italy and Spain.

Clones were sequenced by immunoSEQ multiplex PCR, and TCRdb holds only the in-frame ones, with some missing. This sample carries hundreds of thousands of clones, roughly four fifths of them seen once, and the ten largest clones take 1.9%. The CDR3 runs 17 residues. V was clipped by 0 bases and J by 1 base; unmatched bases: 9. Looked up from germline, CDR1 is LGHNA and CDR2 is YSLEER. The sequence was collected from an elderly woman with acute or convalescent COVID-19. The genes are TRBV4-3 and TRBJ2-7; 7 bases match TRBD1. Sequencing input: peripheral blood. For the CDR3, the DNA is TGCGCCAGCAGCCAAGATGGAGGCAGGGGGTCGTCCTACGAGCAGTACTTC. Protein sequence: CASSQDGGRGSSYEQYF.